There are many counts of the clone carrying this T cell receptor (beta chain). Sequencing libraries for TCR beta were prepared with iRepertoire HTBI primers and Arm-PCR of CDR3 regions. In TCRdb, the multiplex PCR reads were re-called with MiXCR into one record per CDR3 protein. Among 350,000 to 500,000 distinct CDR3 sequences, 21% were seen once, and the ten largest hold roughly an eighth. The V and J ends lost 5 bases and 7 bases, in that order; junction bases with no gene match: 5. CDR3 length: 14 residues. The data belong to a study of regulatory T cells in long-lasting Graves disease. Time point indicated: persistent/refractory GD, antithyroid drugs over 5 years with positive TRAb. With RNA extracted from PBMCs as input, the TCR library was made. Patients of an endocrinology department in Xi'an, China, were included.

Sample: peripheral blood mononuclear cells (PBMCs), taken when the disease was refractory, from a patient treated with antithyroid drugs. The rearrangement joins TRBV12-3 or TRBV12-4 to TRBJ1-4, with 9 bases matching TRBD1. This clonotype originated in a female donor with Graves disease. In DNA form, the CDR3 reads TGTGCCAGCAGTACAGGGGGCGCGCTTGAAAAACTGTTTTTT. This gives the protein CASSTGGALEKLFF.